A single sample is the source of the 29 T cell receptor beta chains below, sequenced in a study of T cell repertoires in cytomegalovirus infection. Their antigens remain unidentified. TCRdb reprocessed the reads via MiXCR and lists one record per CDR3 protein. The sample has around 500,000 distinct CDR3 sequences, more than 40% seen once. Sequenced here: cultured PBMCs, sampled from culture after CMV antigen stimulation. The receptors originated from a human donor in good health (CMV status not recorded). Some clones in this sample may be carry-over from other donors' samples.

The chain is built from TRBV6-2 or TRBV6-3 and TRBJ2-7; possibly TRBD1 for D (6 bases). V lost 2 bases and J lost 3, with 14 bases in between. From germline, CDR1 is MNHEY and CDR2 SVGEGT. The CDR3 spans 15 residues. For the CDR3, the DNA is TGTGCCAGCAGTTACAAGCGGACAGTCTTCTACGAGCAGTACTTC. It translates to CASSYKRTVFYEQYF.

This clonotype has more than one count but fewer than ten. Here the CDR3 DNA reads TGTGCCATCAGCCTAGTCGGGGACACAAATGAGCAGTTCTTC. The encoded protein is CAISLVGDTNEQFF. The J gene is TRBJ2-1, the V gene TRBV10-3, with a tentative D call TRBD1 (6 bases). The ends were cut back, 6 bases at V and 7 bases at J, with 16 bases in the middle. Germline CDR1 reads ENHRY; CDR2 reads SYGVKD. This CDR3 comprises 14 residues.

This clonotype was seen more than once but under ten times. The DNA of the CDR3 is TGTGCCAGCAGCCCGGACAGGGATACCGAGCAGTACTTC. This gives the protein CASSPDRDTEQYF. This chain links TRBV7-2 with TRBJ2-7; TRBD1 agrees at 8 bases. The CDR3 runs to 13 residues. V lost 5 bases and J lost 6; bases outside the gene matches: 6. Germline CDR1 SGHTA, CDR2 FQGNSA.

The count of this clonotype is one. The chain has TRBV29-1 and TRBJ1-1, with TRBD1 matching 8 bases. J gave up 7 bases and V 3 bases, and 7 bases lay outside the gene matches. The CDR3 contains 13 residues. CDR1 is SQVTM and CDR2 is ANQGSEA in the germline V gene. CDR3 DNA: TGCAGCGTTGAGAGGAACAGGGGGGTTGAAGCTTTCTTT. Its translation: CSVERNRGVEAFF.

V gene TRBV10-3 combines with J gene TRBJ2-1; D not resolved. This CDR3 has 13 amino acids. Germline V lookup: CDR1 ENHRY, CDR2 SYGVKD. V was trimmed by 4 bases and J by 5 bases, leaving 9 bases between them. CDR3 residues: CAISGSGDNEQFF. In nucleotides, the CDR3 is TGTGCCATCAGTGGGAGTGGCGACAATGAGCAGTTCTTC.

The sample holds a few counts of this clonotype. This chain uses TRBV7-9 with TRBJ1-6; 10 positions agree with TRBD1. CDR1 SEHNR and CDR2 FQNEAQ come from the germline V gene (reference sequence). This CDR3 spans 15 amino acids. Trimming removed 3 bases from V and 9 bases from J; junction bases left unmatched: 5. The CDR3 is CASSLTGGEPSPLHF. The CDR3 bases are TGTGCCAGCAGCTTGACAGGGGGCGAACCTTCACCCCTCCACTTT.

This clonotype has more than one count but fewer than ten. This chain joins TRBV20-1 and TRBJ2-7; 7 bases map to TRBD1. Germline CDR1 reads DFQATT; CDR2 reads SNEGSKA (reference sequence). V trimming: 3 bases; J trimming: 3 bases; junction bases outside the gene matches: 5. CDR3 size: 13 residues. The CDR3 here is CSARGTALYEQYF. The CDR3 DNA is TGCAGTGCTAGGGGGACAGCACTCTACGAGCAGTACTTC.

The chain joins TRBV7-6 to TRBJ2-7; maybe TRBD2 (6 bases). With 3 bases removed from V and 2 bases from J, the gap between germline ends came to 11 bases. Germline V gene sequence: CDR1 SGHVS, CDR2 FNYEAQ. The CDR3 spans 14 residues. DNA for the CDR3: TGTGCCAGCAGCTTTGGAGGGACCGCCTACGAGCAGTACTTC. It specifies CASSFGGTAYEQYF.

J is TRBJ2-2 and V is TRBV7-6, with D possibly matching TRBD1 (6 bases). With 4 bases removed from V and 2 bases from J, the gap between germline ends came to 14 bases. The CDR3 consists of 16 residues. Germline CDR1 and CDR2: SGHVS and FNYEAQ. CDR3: CASSYFRDTNTGELFF. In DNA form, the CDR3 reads TGTGCCAGCAGCTATTTCCGGGACACCAACACCGGGGAGCTGTTTTTT.

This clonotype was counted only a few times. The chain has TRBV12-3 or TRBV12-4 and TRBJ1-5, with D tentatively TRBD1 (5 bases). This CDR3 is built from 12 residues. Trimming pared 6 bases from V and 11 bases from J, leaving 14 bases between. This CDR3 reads CASRGGARSQHF. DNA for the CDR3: TGTGCCAGCAGGGGAGGGGCGCGGTCCCAGCATTTT.

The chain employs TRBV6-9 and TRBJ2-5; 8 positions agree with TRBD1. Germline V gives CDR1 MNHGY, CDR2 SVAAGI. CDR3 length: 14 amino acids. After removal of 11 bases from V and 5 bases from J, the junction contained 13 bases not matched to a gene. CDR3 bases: TGTGCCCACAGGGGGGCGGTCGGGCTGGAGACCCAGTACTTC. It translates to CAHRGAVGLETQYF.

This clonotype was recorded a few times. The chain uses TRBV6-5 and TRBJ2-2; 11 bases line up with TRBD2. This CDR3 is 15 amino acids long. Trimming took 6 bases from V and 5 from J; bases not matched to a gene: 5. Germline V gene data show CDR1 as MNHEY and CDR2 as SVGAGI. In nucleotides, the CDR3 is TGTGCCAGCAGACGGACTAGCGGGCTGACCGGGGAGCTGTTTTTT. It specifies CASRRTSGLTGELFF.

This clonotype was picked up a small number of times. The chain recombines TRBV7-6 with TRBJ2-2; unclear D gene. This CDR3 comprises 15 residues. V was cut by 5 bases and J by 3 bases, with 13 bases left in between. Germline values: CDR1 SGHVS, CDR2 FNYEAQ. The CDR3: CASSPNEVDTGELFF. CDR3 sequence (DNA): TGTGCCAGCAGCCCAAATGAGGTGGACACCGGGGAGCTGTTTTTT.

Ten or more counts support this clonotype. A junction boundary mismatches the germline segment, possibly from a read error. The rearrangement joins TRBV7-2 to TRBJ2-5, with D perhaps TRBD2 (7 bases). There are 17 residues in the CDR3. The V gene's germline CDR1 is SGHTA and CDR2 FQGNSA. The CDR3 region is CASSLVGGGGVQETRYF. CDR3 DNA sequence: TGTGCCAGCAGCTTGGTAGGGGGGGGCGGGGTCCAAGAGACCCGGTACTTC.

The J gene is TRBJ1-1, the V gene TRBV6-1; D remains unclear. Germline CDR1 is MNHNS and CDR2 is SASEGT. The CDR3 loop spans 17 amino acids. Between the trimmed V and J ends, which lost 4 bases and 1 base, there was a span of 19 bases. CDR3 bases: TGTGCCAGCAGTGGACCGGTACGGCGGTTTAGGAACACTGAAGCTTTCTTT. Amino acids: CASSGPVRRFRNTEAFF.

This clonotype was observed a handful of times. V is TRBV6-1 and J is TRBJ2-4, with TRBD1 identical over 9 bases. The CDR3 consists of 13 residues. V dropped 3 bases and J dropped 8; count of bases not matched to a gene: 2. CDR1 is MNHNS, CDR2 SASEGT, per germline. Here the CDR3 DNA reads TGTGCCAGCAGTGAGGACAGGGGTGACATTCAGTACTTC. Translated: CASSEDRGDIQYF.

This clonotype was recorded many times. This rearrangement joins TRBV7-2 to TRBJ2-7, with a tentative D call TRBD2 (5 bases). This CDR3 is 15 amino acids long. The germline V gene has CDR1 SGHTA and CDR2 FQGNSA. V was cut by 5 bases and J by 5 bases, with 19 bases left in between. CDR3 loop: CASSAWRAGSNEQYF. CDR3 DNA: TGTGCCAGCAGCGCCTGGCGGGCCGGGTCCAACGAGCAGTACTTC.

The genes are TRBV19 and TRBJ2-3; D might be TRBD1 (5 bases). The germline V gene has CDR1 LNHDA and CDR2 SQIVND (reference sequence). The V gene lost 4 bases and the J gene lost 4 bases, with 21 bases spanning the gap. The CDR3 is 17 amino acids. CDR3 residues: CASSTRPPNRLADTQYF. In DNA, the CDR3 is TGTGCCAGTAGTACGCGGCCCCCGAACAGGTTGGCAGATACGCAGTATTTT.

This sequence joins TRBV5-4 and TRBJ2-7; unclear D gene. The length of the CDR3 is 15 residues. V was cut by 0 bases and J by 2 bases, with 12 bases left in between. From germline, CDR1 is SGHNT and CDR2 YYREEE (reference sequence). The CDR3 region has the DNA TGTGCCAGCAGCTTGGACCTCACTCAGCCCTACGAGCAGTACTTC. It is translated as CASSLDLTQPYEQYF.

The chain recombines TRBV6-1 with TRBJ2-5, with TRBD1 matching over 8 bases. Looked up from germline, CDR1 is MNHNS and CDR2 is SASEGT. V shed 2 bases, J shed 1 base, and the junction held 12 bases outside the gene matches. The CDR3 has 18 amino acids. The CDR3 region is CASSEPPGAGGPQETQYF. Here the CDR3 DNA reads TGTGCCAGCAGTGAACCTCCTGGGGCAGGGGGCCCCCAAGAGACCCAGTACTTC.

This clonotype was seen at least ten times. CDR3 nucleotide sequence: TGTGCCAGCAGTTCCGGGACTAGCGGCACCGGGGAGCTGTTTTTT. It is translated as CASSSGTSGTGELFF. The chain has TRBV12-3 or TRBV12-4 and TRBJ2-2; TRBD2 matches at 11 bases. V lost 4 bases, J lost 4 bases, and 2 bases stayed unmatched. The CDR3 totals 15 residues.

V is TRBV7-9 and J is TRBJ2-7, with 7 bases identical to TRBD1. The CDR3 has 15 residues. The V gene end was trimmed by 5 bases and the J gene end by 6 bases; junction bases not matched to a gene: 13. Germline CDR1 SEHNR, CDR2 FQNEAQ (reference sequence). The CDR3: CASSPRSRGQIEQYF. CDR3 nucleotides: TGTGCCAGCAGCCCCAGGAGTAGGGGGCAGATCGAGCAGTACTTC.

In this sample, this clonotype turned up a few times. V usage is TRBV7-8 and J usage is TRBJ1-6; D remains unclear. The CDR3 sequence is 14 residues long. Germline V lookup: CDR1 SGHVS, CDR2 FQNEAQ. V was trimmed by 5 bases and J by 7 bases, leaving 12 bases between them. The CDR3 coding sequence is TGTGCCAGCAGCGGAGGGCAGCAAAATTCACCCCTCCACTTT. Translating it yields CASSGGQQNSPLHF.

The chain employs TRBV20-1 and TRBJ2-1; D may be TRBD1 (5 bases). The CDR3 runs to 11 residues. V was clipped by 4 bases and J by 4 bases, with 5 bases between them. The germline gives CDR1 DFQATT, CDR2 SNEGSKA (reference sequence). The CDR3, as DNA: TGCAGTGCTACAGGGTACAATGAGCAGTTCTTC. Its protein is CSATGYNEQFF.

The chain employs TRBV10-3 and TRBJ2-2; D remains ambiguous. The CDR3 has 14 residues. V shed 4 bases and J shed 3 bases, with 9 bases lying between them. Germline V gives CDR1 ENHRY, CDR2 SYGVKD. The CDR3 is CAISGAADTGELFF. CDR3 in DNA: TGTGCCATCAGTGGCGCGGCCGACACCGGGGAGCTGTTTTTT.

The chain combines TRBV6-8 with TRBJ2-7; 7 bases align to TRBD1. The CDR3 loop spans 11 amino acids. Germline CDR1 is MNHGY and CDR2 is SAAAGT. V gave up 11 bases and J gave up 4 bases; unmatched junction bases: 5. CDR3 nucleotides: TGTGCCGGTGGGACAGCTTACGAGCAGTACTTC. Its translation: CAGGTAYEQYF.

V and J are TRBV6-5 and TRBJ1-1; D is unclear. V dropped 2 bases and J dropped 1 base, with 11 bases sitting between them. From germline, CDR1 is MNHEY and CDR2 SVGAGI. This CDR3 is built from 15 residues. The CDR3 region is CASSYLPGANTEAFF. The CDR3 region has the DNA TGTGCCAGCAGTTACCTCCCCGGCGCGAACACTGAAGCTTTCTTT.

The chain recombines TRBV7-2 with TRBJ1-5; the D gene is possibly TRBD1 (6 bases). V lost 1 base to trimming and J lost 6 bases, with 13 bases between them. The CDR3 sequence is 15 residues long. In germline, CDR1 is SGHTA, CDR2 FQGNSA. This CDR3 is CASSLVTGPVQPQHF. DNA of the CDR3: TGTGCCAGCAGCTTAGTGACAGGACCGGTTCAGCCCCAGCATTTT.

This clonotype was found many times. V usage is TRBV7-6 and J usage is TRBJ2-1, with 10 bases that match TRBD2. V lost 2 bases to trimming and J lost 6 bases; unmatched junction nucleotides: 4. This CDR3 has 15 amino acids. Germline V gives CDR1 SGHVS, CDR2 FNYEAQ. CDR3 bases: TGTGCCAGCAGCTTAACTCCTAGCGGGAGCAATGAGCAGTTCTTC. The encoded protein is CASSLTPSGSNEQFF. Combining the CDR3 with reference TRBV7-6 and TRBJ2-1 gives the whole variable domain GAGVSQSPRYKVTKRGQDVALRCDPISGHVSLYWYRQALGQGPEFLTYFNYEAQQDKSGLPNDRFSAERPEGSISTLTIQRTEQRDSAMYRCASSLTPSGSNEQFFGPGTRLTVL.